This T cell receptor beta chain was recovered during a study of cytomegalovirus exposure and HLA in healthy donors. Use of 60 Vbeta and 13 Jbeta primers characterized the PCR. Sequencing used immunoSEQ multiplex PCR; TCRdb keeps in-frame clones, though not all of them. The repertoire holds about 170,000 clones, with approximately 81% as singletons. This clone was counted between two and nine times. V lost 0 bases and J lost 7, with 15 bases in between. Germline assignment: CDR1 MGHRA and CDR2 YSYEKL. The CDR3 spans 15 residues. The rearrangement joins TRBV4-1 to TRBJ1-1, with TRBD1 as a possible D gene (5 bases). The sequenced material came from PBMCs. This receptor was taken from a man aged 25-45 years in good health and CMV-seropositive. The chain's CDR3 is CASSQDRLGAGEAFF. The CDR3 nucleotides are TGCGCCAGCAGCCAAGACCGTCTAGGGGCAGGTGAAGCTTTCTTT.